This T cell receptor (beta chain) stems from a study of T cells and Merkel cell carcinoma outcomes. Whole-study findings and limits: In Merkel cell carcinoma, repertoire and T-cell density reportedly predicted outcomes.

Generated by immunoSEQ multiplex PCR, the TCRdb table keeps only in-frame clones and is missing some. This sample has around 14,000 clones; around nine tenths occur once, and the top ten carry roughly 2%. With regard to this clone: Its specificity is unknown.

The CDR3 is 12 residues long. CDR1 PRHDT and CDR2 FYEKMQ come from the germline V gene (reference sequence). Trimming took 6 bases from V and 15 from J, leaving 18 bases between them. The sequence was obtained from a human donor with Merkel cell carcinoma. The chain recombines TRBV13 with TRBJ2-1, with D perhaps TRBD2 (6 bases). The sample consisted of tumor tissue from Merkel cell carcinoma. The CDR3 DNA is TGTGCCAGCAGGGGTGTGGGGGGTGGGCGGTTCTTC. Its protein is CASRGVGGGRFF.